The source of this T cell receptor (beta chain) is a study of graft-versus-host responses after intestinal transplantation. Study information: Recipients across the board were started on anti-thymocyte globulin induction, then kept on tacrolimus and steroids for about 3 years. Whole-study results and caveats: Ileal or blood samples showed some GvH clones first, and such clones were also found in recipient marrow. Among circulating GvH clones, peak levels were associated with early post-transplant declines in HvG clones.

TCRdb's copy holds only in-frame clones and misses some; the assay was immunoSEQ multiplex PCR. The table has 70,000 to 95,000 clones, roughly 91% seen once. The germline V gene has CDR1 SGHVS and CDR2 FQNEAQ. This CDR3 has 13 amino acids. The V gene lost 5 bases and the J gene lost 6 bases, with 14 bases spanning the gap. This clone was observed a handful of times. What it recognizes is unknown. This chain links TRBV7-8 with TRBJ2-7; D is unclear. This TCR was sampled from a human donor who was the organ donor for an intestinal transplant. The material sequenced was unstimulated CD8+ T cells sorted from spleen or lymph node cells, taken before transplant. For the CDR3, the DNA is TGTGCCAGCAGCCCCCAGTTCCTGTTCGAGCAGTACTTC. Its translation is CASSPQFLFEQYF.